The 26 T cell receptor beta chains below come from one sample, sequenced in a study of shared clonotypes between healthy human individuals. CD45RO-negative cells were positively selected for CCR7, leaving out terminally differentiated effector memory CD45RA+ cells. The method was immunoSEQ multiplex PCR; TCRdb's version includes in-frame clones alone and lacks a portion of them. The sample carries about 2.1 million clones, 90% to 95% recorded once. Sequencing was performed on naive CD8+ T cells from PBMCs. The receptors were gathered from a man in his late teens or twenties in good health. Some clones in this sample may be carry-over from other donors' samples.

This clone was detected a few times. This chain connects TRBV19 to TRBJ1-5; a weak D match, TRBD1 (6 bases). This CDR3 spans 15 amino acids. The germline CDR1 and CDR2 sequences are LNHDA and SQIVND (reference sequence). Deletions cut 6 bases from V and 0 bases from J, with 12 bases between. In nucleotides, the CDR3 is TGTGCCAGTAGCCCCCAGGGGAATAGCAATCAGCCCCAGCATTTT. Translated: CASSPQGNSNQPQHF.

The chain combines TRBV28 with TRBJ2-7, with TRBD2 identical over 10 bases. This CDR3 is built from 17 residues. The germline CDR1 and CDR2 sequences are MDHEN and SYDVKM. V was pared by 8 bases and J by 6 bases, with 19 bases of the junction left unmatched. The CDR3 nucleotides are TGTGCCAGCCAAACGAGGACTAGCGGTTACACTCGGGTCGAGCAGTACTTC. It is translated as CASQTRTSGYTRVEQYF. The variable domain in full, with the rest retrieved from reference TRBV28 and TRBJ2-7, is DVKVTQSSRYLVKRTGEKVFLECVQDMDHENMFWYRQDPGLGLRLIYFSYDVKMKEKGDIPEGYSVSREKKERFSLILESASTNQTSMYLCASQTRTSGYTRVEQYFGPGTRLTVT.

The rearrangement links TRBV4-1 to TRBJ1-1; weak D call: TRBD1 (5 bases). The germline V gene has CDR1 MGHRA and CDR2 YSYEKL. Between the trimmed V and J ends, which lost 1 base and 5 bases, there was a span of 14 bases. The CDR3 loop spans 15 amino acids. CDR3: CASSQASGGLTEAFF. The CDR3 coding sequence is TGCGCCAGCAGCCAAGCTTCGGGGGGACTAACTGAAGCTTTCTTT.

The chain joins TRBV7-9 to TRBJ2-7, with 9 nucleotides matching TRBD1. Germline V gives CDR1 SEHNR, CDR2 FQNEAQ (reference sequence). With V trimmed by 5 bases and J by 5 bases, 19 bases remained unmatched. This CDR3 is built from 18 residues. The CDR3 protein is CASSPRDRVHGSVHEQYF. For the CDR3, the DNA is TGTGCCAGCAGCCCCAGGGACAGGGTCCACGGGAGCGTCCACGAGCAGTACTTC. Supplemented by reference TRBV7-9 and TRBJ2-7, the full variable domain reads DTGVSQNPRHKITKRGQNVTFRCDPISEHNRLYWYRQTLGQGPEFLTYFQNEAQLEKSRLLSDRFSAERPKGSFSTLEIQRTEQGDSAMYLCASSPRDRVHGSVHEQYFGPGTRLTVT.

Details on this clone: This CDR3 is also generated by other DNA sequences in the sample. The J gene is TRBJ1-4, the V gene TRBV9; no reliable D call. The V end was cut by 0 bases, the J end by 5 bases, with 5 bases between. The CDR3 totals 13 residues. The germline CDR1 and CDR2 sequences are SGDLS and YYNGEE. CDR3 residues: CASSVGRNEKLFF. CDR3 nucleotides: TGTGCCAGCAGCGTAGGGCGGAATGAAAAACTGTTTTTT.

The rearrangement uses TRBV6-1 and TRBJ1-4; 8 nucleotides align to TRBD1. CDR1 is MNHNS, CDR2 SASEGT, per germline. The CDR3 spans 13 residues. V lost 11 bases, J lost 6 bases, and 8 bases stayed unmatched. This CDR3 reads CAGTGGKDEKLFF. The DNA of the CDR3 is TGTGCCGGAACAGGGGGGAAGGATGAAAAACTGTTTTTT.

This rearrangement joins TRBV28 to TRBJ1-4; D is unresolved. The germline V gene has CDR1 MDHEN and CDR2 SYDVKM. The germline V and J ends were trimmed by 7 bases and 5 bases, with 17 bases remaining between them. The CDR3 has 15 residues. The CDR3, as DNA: TGTGCCAGCACCAACTTGGGCAGGTCAAATGAAAAACTGTTTTTT. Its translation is CASTNLGRSNEKLFF.

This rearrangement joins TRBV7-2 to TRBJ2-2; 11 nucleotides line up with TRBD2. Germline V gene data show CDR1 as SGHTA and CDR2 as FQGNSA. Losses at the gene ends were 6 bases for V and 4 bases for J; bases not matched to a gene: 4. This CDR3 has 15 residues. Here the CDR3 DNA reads TGTGCCAGCAGGTTCGGGACTAGCGGCACCGGGGAGCTGTTTTTT. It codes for CASRFGTSGTGELFF.

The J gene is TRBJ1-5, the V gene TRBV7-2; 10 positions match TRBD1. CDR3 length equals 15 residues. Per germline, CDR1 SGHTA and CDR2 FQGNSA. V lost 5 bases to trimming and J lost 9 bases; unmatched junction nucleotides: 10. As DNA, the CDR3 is TGTGCCAGCAGCATTGACAGGGGGCGGGGGTGGCCCCAGCATTTT. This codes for CASSIDRGRGWPQHF.

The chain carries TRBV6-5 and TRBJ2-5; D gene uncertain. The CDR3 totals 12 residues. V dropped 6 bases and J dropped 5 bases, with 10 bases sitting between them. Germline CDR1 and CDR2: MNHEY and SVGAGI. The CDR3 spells CASRTKWETQYF. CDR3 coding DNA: TGTGCCAGCAGGACAAAGTGGGAGACCCAGTACTTC.

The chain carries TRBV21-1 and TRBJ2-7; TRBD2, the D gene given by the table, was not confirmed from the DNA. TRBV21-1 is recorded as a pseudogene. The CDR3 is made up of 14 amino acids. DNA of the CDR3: TGTGCCAGCAGCAAAACCCAACGGTCGTACGAGCAGTACTTC. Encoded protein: CASSKTQRSYEQYF.

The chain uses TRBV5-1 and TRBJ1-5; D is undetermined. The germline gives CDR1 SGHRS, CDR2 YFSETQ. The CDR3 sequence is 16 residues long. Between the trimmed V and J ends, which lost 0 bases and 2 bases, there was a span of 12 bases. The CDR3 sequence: CASSLGEGGGNQPQHF. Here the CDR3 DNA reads TGCGCCAGCAGCTTGGGGGAGGGCGGTGGCAATCAGCCCCAGCATTTT.

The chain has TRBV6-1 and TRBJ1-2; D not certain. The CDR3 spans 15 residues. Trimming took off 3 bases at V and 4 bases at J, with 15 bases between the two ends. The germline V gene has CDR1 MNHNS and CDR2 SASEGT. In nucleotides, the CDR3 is TGTGCCAGCAGTGACTTAACGGCCCTTACCTATGGCTACACCTTC. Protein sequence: CASSDLTALTYGYTF.

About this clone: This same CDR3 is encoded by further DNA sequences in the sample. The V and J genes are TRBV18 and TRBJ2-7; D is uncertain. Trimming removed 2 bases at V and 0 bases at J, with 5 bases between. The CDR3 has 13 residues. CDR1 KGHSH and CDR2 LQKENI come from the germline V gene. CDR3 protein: CASSPSDSYEQYF. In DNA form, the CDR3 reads TGTGCCAGCTCACCATCGGACTCCTACGAGCAGTACTTC.

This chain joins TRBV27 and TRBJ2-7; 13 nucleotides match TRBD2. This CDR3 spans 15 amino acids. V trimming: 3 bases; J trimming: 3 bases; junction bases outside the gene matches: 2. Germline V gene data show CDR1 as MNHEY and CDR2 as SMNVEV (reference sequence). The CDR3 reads CASSFGTSGNYEQYF. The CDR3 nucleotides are TGTGCCAGCAGTTTTGGGACTAGCGGGAACTACGAGCAGTACTTC.

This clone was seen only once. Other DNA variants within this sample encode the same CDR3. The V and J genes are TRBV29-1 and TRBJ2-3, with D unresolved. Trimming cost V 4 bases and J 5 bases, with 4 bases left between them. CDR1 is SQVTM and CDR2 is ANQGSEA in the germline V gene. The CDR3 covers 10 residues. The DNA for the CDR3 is TGCAGCGTTGTGAGAGATACGCAGTATTTT. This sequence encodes CSVVRDTQYF.

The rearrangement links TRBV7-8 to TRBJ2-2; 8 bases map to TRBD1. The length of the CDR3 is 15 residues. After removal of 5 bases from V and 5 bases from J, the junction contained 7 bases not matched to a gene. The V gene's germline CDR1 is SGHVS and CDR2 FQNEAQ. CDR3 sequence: CASSLQGGVTGELFF. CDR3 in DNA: TGTGCCAGCAGCCTACAGGGGGGTGTGACCGGGGAGCTGTTTTTT.

CDR3 loop: CACNTGGWGNEQFF. In nucleotides, the CDR3 is TGTGCCTGCAACACAGGGGGCTGGGGCAATGAGCAGTTCTTC. This chain uses TRBV30 with TRBJ2-1; 9 nucleotides line up with TRBD1. CDR1 is GTSNPN, CDR2 SVGIG, per germline (reference sequence). The CDR3 is 14 residues long. V lost 6 bases, J lost 6 bases, and 9 bases stayed unmatched.

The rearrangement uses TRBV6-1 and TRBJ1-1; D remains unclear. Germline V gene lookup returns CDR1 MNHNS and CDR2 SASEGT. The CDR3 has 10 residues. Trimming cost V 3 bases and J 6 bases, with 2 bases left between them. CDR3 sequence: CASSEAEAFF. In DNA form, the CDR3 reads TGTGCCAGCAGTGAGGCTGAAGCTTTCTTT.

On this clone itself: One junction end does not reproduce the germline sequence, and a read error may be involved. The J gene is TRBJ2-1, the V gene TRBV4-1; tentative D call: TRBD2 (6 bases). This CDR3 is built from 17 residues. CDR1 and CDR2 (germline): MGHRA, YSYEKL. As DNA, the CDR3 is TGCGCCAGCAGCCAAGAGGCGGTACTAGCTACCGGGAGACTGCAGCTCTTC. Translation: CASSQEAVLATGRLQLF.

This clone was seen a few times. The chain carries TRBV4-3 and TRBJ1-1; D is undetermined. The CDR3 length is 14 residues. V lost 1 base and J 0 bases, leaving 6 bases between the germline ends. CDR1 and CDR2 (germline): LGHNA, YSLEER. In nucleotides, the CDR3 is TGCGCCAGCAGCCAAGCGATGGTGAACACTGAAGCTTTCTTT. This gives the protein CASSQAMVNTEAFF.

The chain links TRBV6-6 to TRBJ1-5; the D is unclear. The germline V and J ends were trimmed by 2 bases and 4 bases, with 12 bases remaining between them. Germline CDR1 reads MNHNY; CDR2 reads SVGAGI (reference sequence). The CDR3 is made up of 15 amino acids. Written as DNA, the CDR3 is TGTGCCAGCAGTTACACGGACCGGGTTAATCAGCCCCAGCATTTT. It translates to CASSYTDRVNQPQHF.

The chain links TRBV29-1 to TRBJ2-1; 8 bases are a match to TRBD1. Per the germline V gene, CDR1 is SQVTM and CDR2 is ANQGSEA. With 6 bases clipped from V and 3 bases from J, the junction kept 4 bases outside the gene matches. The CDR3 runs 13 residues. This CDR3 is CSVRDRNYNEQFF. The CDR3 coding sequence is TGCAGCGTGAGGGACAGGAACTACAATGAGCAGTTCTTC.

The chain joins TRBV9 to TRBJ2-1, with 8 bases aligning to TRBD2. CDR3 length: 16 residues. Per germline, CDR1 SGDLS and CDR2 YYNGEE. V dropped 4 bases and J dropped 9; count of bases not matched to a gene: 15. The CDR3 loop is CASSPPGRAGGVEQFF. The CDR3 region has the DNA TGTGCCAGCAGCCCGCCGGGGAGGGCGGGAGGCGTTGAGCAGTTCTTC.

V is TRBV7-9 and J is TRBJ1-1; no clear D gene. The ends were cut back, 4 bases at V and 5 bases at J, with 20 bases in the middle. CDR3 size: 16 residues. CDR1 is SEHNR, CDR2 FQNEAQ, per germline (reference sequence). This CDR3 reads CASSSPEGFRWTEAFF. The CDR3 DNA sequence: TGTGCCAGCAGCTCCCCCGAAGGGTTCAGATGGACTGAAGCTTTCTTT. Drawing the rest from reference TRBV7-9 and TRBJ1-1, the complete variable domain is DTGVSQNPRHKITKRGQNVTFRCDPISEHNRLYWYRQTLGQGPEFLTYFQNEAQLEKSRLLSDRFSAERPKGSFSTLEIQRTEQGDSAMYLCASSSPEGFRWTEAFFGQGTRLTVV.

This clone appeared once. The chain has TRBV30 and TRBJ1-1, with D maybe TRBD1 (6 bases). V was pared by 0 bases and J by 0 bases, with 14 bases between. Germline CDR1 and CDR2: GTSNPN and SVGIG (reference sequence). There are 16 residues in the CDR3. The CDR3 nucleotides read TGTGCCTGGAGTGTATGGTCGGAGGGGGTGAACACTGAAGCTTTCTTT. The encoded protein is CAWSVWSEGVNTEAFF.